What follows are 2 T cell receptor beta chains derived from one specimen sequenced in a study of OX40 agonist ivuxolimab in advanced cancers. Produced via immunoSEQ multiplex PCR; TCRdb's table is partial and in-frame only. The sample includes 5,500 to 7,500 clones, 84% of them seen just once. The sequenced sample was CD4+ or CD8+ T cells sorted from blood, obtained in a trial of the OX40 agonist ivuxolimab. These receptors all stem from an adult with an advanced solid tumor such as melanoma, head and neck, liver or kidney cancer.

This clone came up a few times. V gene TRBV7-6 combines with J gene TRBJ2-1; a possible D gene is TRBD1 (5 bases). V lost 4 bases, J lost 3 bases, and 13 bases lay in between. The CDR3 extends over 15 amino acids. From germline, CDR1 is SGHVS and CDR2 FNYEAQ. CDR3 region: CASSSTWGSYNEQFF. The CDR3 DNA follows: TGTGCCAGCAGCTCCACCTGGGGCAGCTACAATGAGCAGTTCTTC.

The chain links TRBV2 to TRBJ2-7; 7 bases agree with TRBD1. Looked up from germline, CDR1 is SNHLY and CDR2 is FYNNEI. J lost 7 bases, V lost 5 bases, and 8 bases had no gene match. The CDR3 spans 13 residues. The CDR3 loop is CASSPKMDREQYF. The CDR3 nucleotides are TGTGCCAGCAGTCCAAAGATGGACAGGGAGCAGTACTTC.